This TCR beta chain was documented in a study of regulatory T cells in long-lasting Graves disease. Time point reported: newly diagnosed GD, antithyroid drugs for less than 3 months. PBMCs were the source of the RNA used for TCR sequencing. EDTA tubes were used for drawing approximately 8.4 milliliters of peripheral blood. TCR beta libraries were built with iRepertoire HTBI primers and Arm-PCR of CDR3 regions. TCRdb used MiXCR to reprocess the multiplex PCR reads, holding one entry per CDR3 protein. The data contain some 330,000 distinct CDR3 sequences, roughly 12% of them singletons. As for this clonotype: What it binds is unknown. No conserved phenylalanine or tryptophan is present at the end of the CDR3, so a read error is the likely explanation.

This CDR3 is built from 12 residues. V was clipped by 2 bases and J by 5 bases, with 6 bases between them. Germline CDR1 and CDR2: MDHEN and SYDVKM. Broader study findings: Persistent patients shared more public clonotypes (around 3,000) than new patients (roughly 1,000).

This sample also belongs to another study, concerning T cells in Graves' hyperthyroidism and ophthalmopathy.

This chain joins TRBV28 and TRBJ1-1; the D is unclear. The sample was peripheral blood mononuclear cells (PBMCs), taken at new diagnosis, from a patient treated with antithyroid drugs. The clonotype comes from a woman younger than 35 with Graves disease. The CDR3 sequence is CASSLDWTEAFL. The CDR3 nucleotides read TGTGCCAGCAGTTTAGACTGGACTGAAGCTTTCCTT.